This T cell receptor (beta chain) was documented in a study of CD8 T cells in ankylosing spondylitis. Study results and limitations: Matched ankylosing spondylitis synovial fluid reportedly contained a significantly enriched population of disease-linked clones.

This clonotype appeared many times. Its target is not known. By quantitative 5'-RACE with molecular barcodes, the TCR beta libraries were made. From the 5' RACE reads, TCRdb called clonotypes with MiXCR, one entry per CDR3 protein. The sample has hundreds of thousands of distinct CDR3 sequences, roughly 8.2% seen once; the top ten hold approximately 4.8%. This CDR3 has 12 residues. Looked up from germline, CDR1 is WNHNN and CDR2 is SYGVQD (reference sequence). V lost 7 bases to trimming and J lost 0 bases, with 5 bases between them. The sample comprised blood, either unsorted or a sorted T cell fraction (not recorded which). The TCR was taken from a female donor with ankylosing spondylitis or in good health (not recorded which). V gene TRBV10-1 combines with J gene TRBJ2-3; D gene unclear. This CDR3 reads CASMGSTDTQYF. The CDR3 DNA follows: TGCGCCAGCATGGGAAGCACAGATACGCAGTATTTT.